This T cell receptor beta chain was retrieved from a study of blood T cell repertoires in COVID-19. How the authors handled the data: Amplification from reference gene primers served as the basis for estimated nucleated cell counts. Assay used: immunoSEQ multiplex PCR; TCRdb lists only in-frame clones, some missing. That table supplies the V and J calls and clone size; D and trimming were determined from the DNA. The repertoire holds 450,000 or so clones, with about 90% as singletons. The material sequenced was PBMCs or T cells enriched from blood (not recorded which). This clonotype originated in a man in his late teens or twenties who had recovered from COVID-19.

CDR3 sequence: CASSLGGLAGSTDTQYF. The CDR3 coding sequence is TGTGCCAGCAGCTTGGGTGGACTAGCGGGAAGCACAGATACGCAGTATTTT. This chain joins TRBV5-4 and TRBJ2-3; 12 bases fit TRBD2. J was trimmed by 0 bases and V by 0 bases; bases with no gene match: 2. Germline V CDR1 and CDR2: SGHNT, YYREEE (reference sequence). The CDR3 runs to 17 residues.